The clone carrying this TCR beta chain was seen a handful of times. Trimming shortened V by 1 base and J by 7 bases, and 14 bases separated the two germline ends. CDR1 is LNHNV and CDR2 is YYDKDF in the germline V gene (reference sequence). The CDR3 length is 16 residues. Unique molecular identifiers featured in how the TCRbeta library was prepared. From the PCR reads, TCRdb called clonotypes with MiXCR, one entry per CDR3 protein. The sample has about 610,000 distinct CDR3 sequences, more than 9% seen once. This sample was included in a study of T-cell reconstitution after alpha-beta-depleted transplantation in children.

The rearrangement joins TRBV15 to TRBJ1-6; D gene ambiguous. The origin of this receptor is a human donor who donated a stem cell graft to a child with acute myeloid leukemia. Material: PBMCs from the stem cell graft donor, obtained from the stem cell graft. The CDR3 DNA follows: TGTGCCACCAGCAGAGCCGGAGGACGGTCGAATTCACCCCTCCACTTT. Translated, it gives CATSRAGGRSNSPLHF.